Listed here is a single TCR beta chain. V shed 5 bases and J 4 bases; nucleotides not matched to a gene: 7. Germline CDR1 MDHEN, CDR2 SYDVKM. The CDR3 totals 15 residues. The record originates from a study of blood T cell repertoires in COVID-19. Measured with immunoSEQ multiplex PCR; TCRdb has only the in-frame clones, and not every one. The sample carries about 55,000 clones, roughly 87% recorded once. The sequence was collected from a man aged 40-49 years with COVID-19, enrolled during active disease. This chain connects TRBV28 to TRBJ2-2, with TRBD1 identical over 7 bases. Material: peripheral blood. CDR3 region: CASSLDRVGTGELFF. CDR3 DNA: TGTGCCAGCAGTCTCGACAGGGTGGGCACCGGGGAGCTGTTTTTT.